This TCR beta chain was found in a study of cytomegalovirus exposure and HLA in healthy donors. Researchers ran the PCR with 60 Vbeta and 13 Jbeta primers. As handled by the study authors: Some 10 million shared chains were among the roughly 80 million unique TCR beta chains that a later analysis counted. The method was immunoSEQ multiplex PCR; TCRdb's version includes in-frame clones alone and lacks a portion of them. That table furnishes V, J and clone size, whereas the DNA furnished D and trimming. Of about 170,000 clones listed, approximately 70% are singletons. The CDR3 has 12 residues. Germline V gene sequence: CDR1 GTSNPN, CDR2 SVGIG (reference sequence). V lost 4 bases and J lost 7, with 14 bases in between.

Source material: PBMCs. This sequence was found in a man aged 35 to 55 in good health and CMV-seropositive. The J gene is TRBJ2-7, the V gene TRBV30; D is undetermined. The CDR3 protein is CAWNDSPWEQYF. CDR3 in DNA: TGTGCCTGGAACGACTCTCCGTGGGAGCAGTACTTC. Filled out from reference TRBV30 and TRBJ2-7, the complete variable domain reads SQTIHQWPATLVQPVGSPLSLECTVEGTSNPNLYWYRQAAGRGLQLLFYSVGIGQISSEVPQNLSASRPQDRQFILSSKKLLLSDSGFYLCAWNDSPWEQYFGPGTRLTVT.